The rows below give T cell receptor beta chains drawn from one sample of a study of cytomegalovirus exposure and HLA in healthy donors. Here immunoSEQ multiplex PCR was the method, and the copy in TCRdb shows in-frame clones only, minus some. The sample lists 93,000 or so clones, around 82% seen once, with 10% in the top ten. The sample taken for sequencing was PBMCs. Receptors originate from a woman between 18 and 29 years old in good health and CMV-seropositive. Each CDR3 is given with its conserved first and last residue. The order of the fields is J gene, clone size, D gene, V gene, CDR3 protein, CDR3 DNA. The D gene is left open where the match is weak. Clone size is stated in some rows and not others, as once, few, many or a class when expanded.

j_gene: TRBJ1-2
abundance: .
d_gene: .
v_gene: TRBV28
CDR3aa: CASSERVDGYTF
CDR3nt: TGTGCCAGCTCCGAGAGGGTGGATGGCTACACCTTC

j_gene: TRBJ2-7
abundance: .
d_gene: .
v_gene: TRBV4-3
CDR3aa: CASSQDLAYEQYF
CDR3nt: TGCGCCAGCAGCCAAGATTTAGCCTACGAGCAGTACTTC

j_gene: TRBJ2-5
abundance: .
d_gene: .
v_gene: TRBV19
CDR3aa: CASSDKQGRVQETQYF
CDR3nt: TGTGCCAGTAGTGACAAACAGGGCCGGGTTCAAGAGACCCAGTACTTC

j_gene: TRBJ2-7
abundance: few
d_gene: TRBD1
v_gene: TRBV10-1
CDR3aa: CASSESIGQGDHEQYF
CDR3nt: TGCGCCAGCAGTGAGTCGATTGGACAGGGGGACCACGAGCAGTACTTC

j_gene: TRBJ2-1
abundance: few
d_gene: .
v_gene: TRBV7-2
CDR3aa: CASSSSIAGEQFF
CDR3nt: TGTGCCAGCAGCTCCTCAATTGCAGGTGAGCAGTTCTTC

j_gene: TRBJ2-7
abundance: .
d_gene: TRBD2
v_gene: TRBV9
CDR3aa: CASSPGGAGEQYF
CDR3nt: TGTGCCAGCAGCCCCGGGGGGGCGGGCGAGCAGTACTTC

j_gene: TRBJ2-1
abundance: .
d_gene: TRBD2
v_gene: TRBV7-9
CDR3aa: CASSLGLAGGRDEQFF
CDR3nt: TGTGCCAGCAGCTTAGGACTAGCGGGGGGCAGGGATGAGCAGTTCTTC

j_gene: TRBJ2-7
abundance: .
d_gene: TRBD1
v_gene: TRBV19
CDR3aa: CASSATGFPYEQYF
CDR3nt: TGTGCCAGTAGTGCGACAGGGTTCCCCTACGAGCAGTACTTC

j_gene: TRBJ2-7
abundance: .
d_gene: TRBD1
v_gene: TRBV29-1
CDR3aa: CSVDGQGADEQYF
CDR3nt: TGCAGCGTTGATGGACAGGGAGCTGACGAGCAGTACTTC

j_gene: TRBJ2-1
abundance: .
d_gene: TRBD2
v_gene: TRBV14
CDR3aa: CASSRGTSGSYYNEQFF
CDR3nt: TGTGCCAGCAGCCGGGGGACTAGCGGGAGTTACTATAATGAGCAGTTCTTC

j_gene: TRBJ1-2
abundance: few
d_gene: .
v_gene: TRBV28
CDR3aa: CASSLHRTNYGYTF
CDR3nt: TGTGCCAGCAGTTTACACAGGACTAACTATGGCTACACCTTC

j_gene: TRBJ2-7
abundance: .
d_gene: .
v_gene: TRBV2
CDR3aa: CASSAYEQYF
CDR3nt: TGTGCCAGCAGCGCCTACGAGCAGTACTTC

j_gene: TRBJ1-2
abundance: .
d_gene: .
v_gene: TRBV6-5
CDR3aa: CASSYGQGRGYTF
CDR3nt: TGTGCCAGCAGTTACGGGCAGGGGCGAGGCTACACCTTC

j_gene: TRBJ2-1
abundance: .
d_gene: .
v_gene: TRBV7-9
CDR3aa: CASSWGVSGWNEQFF
CDR3nt: TGTGCCAGCAGCTGGGGGGTGAGTGGGTGGAATGAGCAGTTCTTC

j_gene: TRBJ1-5
abundance: .
d_gene: .
v_gene: TRBV6-1
CDR3aa: CASSEQRQNNQPQHF
CDR3nt: TGTGCCAGCAGTGAACAAAGACAGAACAATCAGCCCCAGCATTTT

j_gene: TRBJ1-5
abundance: .
d_gene: .
v_gene: TRBV19
CDR3aa: CASRTDRKQPQHF
CDR3nt: TGTGCCAGTAGGACAGACAGGAAACAGCCCCAGCATTTT

j_gene: TRBJ1-5
abundance: .
d_gene: .
v_gene: TRBV7-9
CDR3aa: CASSPSYRDQEPQHF
CDR3nt: TGTGCCAGCAGCCCATCGTACAGGGATCAGGAGCCCCAGCATTTT

j_gene: TRBJ1-4
abundance: .
d_gene: .
v_gene: TRBV7-9
CDR3aa: CASSLPEGGASNEKLFF
CDR3nt: TGTGCCAGCAGCTTACCTGAGGGGGGGGCTTCGAATGAAAAACTGTTTTTT

j_gene: TRBJ2-1
abundance: .
d_gene: TRBD2
v_gene: TRBV4-3
CDR3aa: CASSQVAGGPAEQFF
CDR3nt: TGCGCCAGCAGCCAAGTGGCGGGAGGGCCGGCAGAGCAGTTCTTC

j_gene: TRBJ2-7
abundance: .
d_gene: .
v_gene: TRBV6-5
CDR3aa: CASRRGRYEQYF
CDR3nt: TGTGCCAGTCGGAGGGGGCGATACGAGCAGTACTTC

j_gene: TRBJ2-1
abundance: few
d_gene: .
v_gene: TRBV2
CDR3aa: CASSLRGPYNEQFF
CDR3nt: TGTGCCAGCAGTCTGCGGGGGCCGTACAATGAGCAGTTCTTC

j_gene: TRBJ2-5
abundance: .
d_gene: .
v_gene: TRBV27
CDR3aa: CASSFRGTQYF
CDR3nt: TGTGCCAGCAGTTTCCGGGGGACCCAGTACTTC

j_gene: TRBJ2-5
abundance: .
d_gene: .
v_gene: TRBV2
CDR3aa: CASSVESGRQETQYF
CDR3nt: TGTGCCAGCAGTGTAGAATCCGGCAGGCAAGAGACCCAGTACTTC

j_gene: TRBJ2-6
abundance: .
d_gene: TRBD1
v_gene: TRBV9
CDR3aa: CASSGQGAGANVLTF
CDR3nt: TGTGCCAGCAGCGGACAGGGGGCCGGGGCCAACGTCCTGACTTTC

j_gene: TRBJ1-1
abundance: .
d_gene: TRBD1
v_gene: TRBV7-9
CDR3aa: CSSSISSGRGHTEAFF
CDR3nt: TGTTCCAGCAGCATATCCTCGGGCAGGGGGCATACTGAAGCTTTCTTT

j_gene: TRBJ2-5
abundance: .
d_gene: .
v_gene: TRBV7-2
CDR3aa: CASSPNRGKETQYF
CDR3nt: TGTGCCAGCAGCCCCAACCGGGGGAAAGAGACCCAGTACTTC

j_gene: TRBJ1-5
abundance: .
d_gene: TRBD1
v_gene: TRBV7-6
CDR3aa: CASSVYRGMQQPQHF
CDR3nt: TGTGCCAGCAGCGTCTACAGGGGGATGCAACAGCCCCAGCATTTT

j_gene: TRBJ2-3
abundance: .
d_gene: TRBD2
v_gene: TRBV29-1
CDR3aa: CSVEEGGRAYTQYF
CDR3nt: TGCAGCGTTGAGGAGGGCGGGAGGGCGTATACGCAGTATTTT

j_gene: TRBJ2-7
abundance: .
d_gene: .
v_gene: TRBV27
CDR3aa: CASSRGAGVHEQYF
CDR3nt: TGTGCCAGCAGTCGTGGTGCCGGGGTCCACGAGCAGTACTTC

j_gene: TRBJ1-1
abundance: few
d_gene: .
v_gene: TRBV4-3
CDR3aa: CASSQGRQVLNTEAFF
CDR3nt: TGCGCCAGCAGCCAAGGGCGCCAGGTCTTGAACACTGAAGCTTTCTTT

j_gene: TRBJ1-2
abundance: .
d_gene: TRBD1
v_gene: TRBV4-2
CDR3aa: CASSHRQGAEANYGYTF
CDR3nt: TGTGCCAGCAGCCACCGACAGGGGGCAGAGGCCAACTATGGCTACACCTTC

j_gene: TRBJ2-7
abundance: .
d_gene: .
v_gene: TRBV7-2
CDR3aa: CASSLEPGGRYEQYF
CDR3nt: TGTGCCAGCAGCTTAGAGCCAGGGGGGAGGTACGAGCAGTACTTC

j_gene: TRBJ2-3
abundance: .
d_gene: .
v_gene: TRBV5-1
CDR3aa: CASSFSGTGTDTQYF
CDR3nt: TGCGCCAGCAGCTTTTCAGGCACTGGCACAGATACGCAGTATTTT

j_gene: TRBJ1-5
abundance: .
d_gene: .
v_gene: TRBV15
CDR3aa: CATSRGVAKSNQPQHF
CDR3nt: TGTGCCACCAGCCGGGGGGTTGCGAAGAGCAATCAGCCCCAGCATTTT

j_gene: TRBJ2-7
abundance: .
d_gene: TRBD2
v_gene: TRBV10-2
CDR3aa: CASSTSGRAYEQYF
CDR3nt: TGCGCCAGCAGTACTAGCGGTAGGGCCTACGAGCAGTACTTC

j_gene: TRBJ2-7
abundance: .
d_gene: TRBD1
v_gene: TRBV2
CDR3aa: CASIRRGRNEQYF
CDR3nt: TGTGCCAGCATTCGTAGGGGGCGCAACGAGCAGTACTTC

j_gene: TRBJ2-5
abundance: once
d_gene: .
v_gene: TRBV7-8
CDR3aa: CASSFAGYLETQYF
CDR3nt: TGTGCCAGCAGCTTTGCAGGGTATTTAGAGACCCAGTACTTC

j_gene: TRBJ2-1
abundance: once
d_gene: .
v_gene: TRBV28
CDR3aa: CASLDYTPNEQFF
CDR3nt: TGTGCCAGCCTGGACTATACTCCCAATGAGCAGTTCTTC

j_gene: TRBJ1-1
abundance: few
d_gene: TRBD1
v_gene: TRBV19
CDR3aa: CASSTPGQSEAFF
CDR3nt: TGTGCCAGTAGTACCCCGGGACAGTCTGAAGCTTTCTTT

j_gene: TRBJ2-3
abundance: .
d_gene: .
v_gene: TRBV19
CDR3aa: CASSIESRHTQYF
CDR3nt: TGTGCCAGTAGTATTGAGTCCCGCCATACGCAGTATTTT

j_gene: TRBJ2-7
abundance: .
d_gene: .
v_gene: TRBV11-3
CDR3aa: CASSDTARGGGSSYEQYF
CDR3nt: TGTGCCAGCAGCGACACGGCGAGGGGTGGGGGGAGCTCCTACGAGCAGTACTTC

j_gene: TRBJ2-2
abundance: few
d_gene: .
v_gene: TRBV6-5
CDR3aa: CASTLGGAGTGELFF
CDR3nt: TGTGCCAGCACGTTAGGAGGGGCTGGGACCGGGGAGCTGTTTTTT

j_gene: TRBJ1-1
abundance: .
d_gene: .
v_gene: TRBV30
CDR3aa: CAWSLTENTEAFF
CDR3nt: TGTGCCTGGAGTTTAACAGAGAACACTGAAGCTTTCTTT

j_gene: TRBJ1-2
abundance: .
d_gene: TRBD1
v_gene: TRBV7-8
CDR3aa: CASSSRRTGGLNGNGYTF
CDR3nt: TGTGCCAGCAGCTCCCGCCGGACAGGGGGTCTGAACGGTAATGGCTACACCTTC

j_gene: TRBJ2-7
abundance: .
d_gene: TRBD2
v_gene: TRBV2
CDR3aa: CASSVPPTSGGPYEQYF
CDR3nt: TGTGCCAGCAGTGTCCCTCCGACTAGCGGGGGGCCCTACGAGCAGTACTTC

j_gene: TRBJ1-5
abundance: once
d_gene: TRBD1
v_gene: TRBV7-2
CDR3aa: CASSRTGGNQPQHF
CDR3nt: TGTGCCAGCAGCCGTACAGGGGGCAATCAGCCCCAGCATTTT

j_gene: TRBJ2-7
abundance: .
d_gene: TRBD2
v_gene: TRBV7-2
CDR3aa: CASSPGGSGSYEQYF
CDR3nt: TGTGCCAGCAGCCCCGGGGGTAGCGGGTCCTACGAGCAGTACTTC

j_gene: TRBJ1-2
abundance: once
d_gene: TRBD1
v_gene: TRBV4-1
CDR3aa: CASSQKGQGPGIGGYTF
CDR3nt: TGCGCCAGCAGCCAAAAGGGACAGGGGCCCGGGATTGGAGGCTACACCTTC

j_gene: TRBJ2-5
abundance: few
d_gene: .
v_gene: TRBV2
CDR3aa: CASSGGHGETQYF
CDR3nt: TGTGCCAGCAGCGGGGGGCATGGAGAGACCCAGTACTTC

j_gene: TRBJ2-5
abundance: .
d_gene: TRBD2
v_gene: TRBV2
CDR3aa: CASSDRTSGETQYF
CDR3nt: TGTGCCAGCAGTGATCGGACTAGCGGAGAGACCCAGTACTTC

j_gene: TRBJ2-4
abundance: .
d_gene: .
v_gene: TRBV7-8
CDR3aa: CASTLLGGLGSLAKNIQYF
CDR3nt: TGTGCCAGCACCCTTCTCGGAGGTCTTGGCAGTTTGGCCAAAAACATTCAGTACTTC

j_gene: TRBJ1-5
abundance: .
d_gene: TRBD1
v_gene: TRBV27
CDR3aa: CASSATGTGVGQPQHF
CDR3nt: TGTGCCAGCAGTGCCACCGGGACAGGGGTCGGTCAGCCCCAGCATTTT

j_gene: TRBJ1-2
abundance: few
d_gene: .
v_gene: TRBV11-2
CDR3aa: CASRRVKAPNYGYTF
CDR3nt: TGTGCCAGCCGTCGGGTCAAGGCCCCTAACTATGGCTACACCTTC

j_gene: TRBJ1-6
abundance: .
d_gene: .
v_gene: TRBV2
CDR3aa: CASSEAKGLSSPLHF
CDR3nt: TGTGCCAGCAGTGAAGCAAAGGGGTTGAGTTCACCCCTCCACTTT

j_gene: TRBJ1-4
abundance: .
d_gene: .
v_gene: TRBV6-5
CDR3aa: CASSYSTGVGWEKLFF
CDR3nt: TGTGCCAGCAGTTACTCGACAGGAGTTGGATGGGAAAAACTGTTTTTT

j_gene: TRBJ1-2
abundance: .
d_gene: .
v_gene: TRBV6-6
CDR3aa: CASEGEYGYTF
CDR3nt: TGTGCCAGCGAGGGAGAATATGGCTACACCTTC

j_gene: TRBJ2-5
abundance: once
d_gene: TRBD2
v_gene: TRBV6-6
CDR3aa: CASSWGLAKETQYF
CDR3nt: TGTGCCAGCAGCTGGGGACTAGCAAAAGAGACCCAGTACTTC